This T cell receptor (beta chain) is from a study of T cell changes during pregnancy in multiple sclerosis. The CDR3 has 14 amino acids. V was pared by 8 bases and J by 7 bases, with 15 bases of the junction left unmatched. The germline V gene has CDR1 GTSNPN and CDR2 SVGIG (reference sequence). Here immunoSEQ multiplex PCR was the method, and the copy in TCRdb shows in-frame clones only, minus some. Among about 41,000 clones listed, over 90% were seen once. V and J are TRBV30 and TRBJ2-7, with TRBD1 matching 9 bases. The clonotype was recovered from a female donor with multiple sclerosis, enrolled in a pregnancy study. This sample comprised CD8+ T cells from peripheral blood mononuclear cells, obtained in the third trimester of pregnancy. The CDR3 loop reads CAGTTDRGWGEQYF. Here the CDR3 DNA reads TGTGCCGGAACAACGGACAGGGGTTGGGGGGAGCAGTACTTC.